Here is one TCR beta chain with its context. With 0 bases clipped from V and 0 bases from J, the junction kept 8 bases outside the gene matches. The CDR3 is 18 amino acids. A multiplex PCR was run with 60 Vbeta primers and 13 Jbeta primers. Repertoires were generated with immunoSEQ multiplex PCR, while TCRdb's copy carries only in-frame clones and drops some. The sample table sets out under 70,000 clones. This sample was included in a study of cytomegalovirus exposure and HLA in healthy donors. Sequencing input: PBMCs. The receptor was isolated from a female donor in good health and CMV-seropositive. This chain links TRBV6-7 with TRBJ2-5; TRBD2 matches 9 bases. TRBV6-7 qualifies as an ORF whose function is uncertain. The DNA of the CDR3 is TGTGCCAGCAGTTACTCTGGGCGGGAGGGGACTTACCAAGAGACCCAGTACTTC. It yields the protein CASSYSGREGTYQETQYF.